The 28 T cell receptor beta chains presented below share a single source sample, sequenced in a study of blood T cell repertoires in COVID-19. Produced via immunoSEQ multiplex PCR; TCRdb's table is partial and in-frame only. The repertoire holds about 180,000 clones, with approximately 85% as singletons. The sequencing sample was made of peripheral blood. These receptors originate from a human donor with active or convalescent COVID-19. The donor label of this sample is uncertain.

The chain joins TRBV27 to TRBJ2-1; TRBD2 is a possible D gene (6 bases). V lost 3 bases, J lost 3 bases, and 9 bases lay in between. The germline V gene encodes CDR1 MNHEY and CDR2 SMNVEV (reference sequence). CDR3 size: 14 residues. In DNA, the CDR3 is TGTGCCAGCAGTTTTGGCGGGAACTACAATGAGCAGTTCTTC. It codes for CASSFGGNYNEQFF.

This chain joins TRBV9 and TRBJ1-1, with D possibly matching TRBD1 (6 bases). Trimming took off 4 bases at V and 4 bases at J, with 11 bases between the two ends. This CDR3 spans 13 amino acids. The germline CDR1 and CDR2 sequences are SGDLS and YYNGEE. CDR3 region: CASSLGGGTEAFF. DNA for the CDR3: TGTGCCAGCAGCCTAGGGGGGGGCACTGAAGCTTTCTTT.

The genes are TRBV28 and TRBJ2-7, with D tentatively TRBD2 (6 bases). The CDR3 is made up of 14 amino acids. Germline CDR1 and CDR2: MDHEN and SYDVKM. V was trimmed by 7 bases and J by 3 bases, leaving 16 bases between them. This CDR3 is CASTPSTRNYEQYF. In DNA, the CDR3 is TGTGCCAGCACCCCCTCGACTAGAAACTACGAGCAGTACTTC. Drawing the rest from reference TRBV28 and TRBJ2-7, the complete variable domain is DVKVTQSSRYLVKRTGEKVFLECVQDMDHENMFWYRQDPGLGLRLIYFSYDVKMKEKGDIPEGYSVSREKKERFSLILESASTNQTSMYLCASTPSTRNYEQYFGPGTRLTVT.

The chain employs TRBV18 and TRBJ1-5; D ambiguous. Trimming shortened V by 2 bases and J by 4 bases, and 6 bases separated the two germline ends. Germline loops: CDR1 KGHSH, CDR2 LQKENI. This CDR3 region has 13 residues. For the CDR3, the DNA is TGTGCCAGCTCACCAGAACGGAATCAGCCCCAGCATTTT. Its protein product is CASSPERNQPQHF.

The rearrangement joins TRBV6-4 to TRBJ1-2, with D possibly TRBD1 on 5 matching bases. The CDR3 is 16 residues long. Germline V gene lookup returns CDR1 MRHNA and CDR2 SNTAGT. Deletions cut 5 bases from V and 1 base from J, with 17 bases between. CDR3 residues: CASSPKMGGHNYGYTF. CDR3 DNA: TGTGCCAGCAGTCCAAAAATGGGGGGTCATAACTATGGCTACACCTTC.

CDR3 sequence: CASSLLASYGYTF. CDR3 sequence (DNA): TGTGCCAGCAGTTTATTGGCAAGCTATGGCTACACCTTC. V gene TRBV28 combines with J gene TRBJ1-2, with D unclear. Germline lookup yields CDR1 MDHEN and CDR2 SYDVKM. Trimming took 1 base from V and 4 from J, leaving 7 bases between them. This CDR3 region has 13 residues.

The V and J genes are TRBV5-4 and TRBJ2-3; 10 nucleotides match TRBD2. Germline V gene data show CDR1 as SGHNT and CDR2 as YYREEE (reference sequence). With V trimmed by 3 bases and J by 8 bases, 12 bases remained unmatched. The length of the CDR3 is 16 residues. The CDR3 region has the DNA TGTGCCAGCAGCTCGCCAAGCGGGGGGGCCGGGTTTACGCAGTATTTT. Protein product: CASSSPSGGAGFTQYF.

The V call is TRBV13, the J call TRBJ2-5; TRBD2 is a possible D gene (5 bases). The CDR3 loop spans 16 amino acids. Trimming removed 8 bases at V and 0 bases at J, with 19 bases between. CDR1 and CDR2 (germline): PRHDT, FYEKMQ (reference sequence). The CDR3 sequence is CASSVRVGEHQETQYF. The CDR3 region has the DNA TGTGCCAGCTCTGTCCGGGTGGGAGAGCACCAAGAGACCCAGTACTTC.

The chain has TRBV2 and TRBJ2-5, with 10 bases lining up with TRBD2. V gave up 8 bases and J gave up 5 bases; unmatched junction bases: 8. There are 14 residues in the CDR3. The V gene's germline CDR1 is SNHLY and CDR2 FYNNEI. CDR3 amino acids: CASGAGGPEETQYF. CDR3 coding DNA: TGTGCCAGCGGAGCGGGGGGGCCGGAGGAGACCCAGTACTTC.

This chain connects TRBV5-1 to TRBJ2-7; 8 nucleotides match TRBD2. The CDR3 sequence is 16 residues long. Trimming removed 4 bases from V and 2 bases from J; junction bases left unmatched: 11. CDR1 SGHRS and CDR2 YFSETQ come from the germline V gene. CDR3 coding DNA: TGCGCCAGCAGCCGGGGGTTAGCGGGGCCAGCCTACGAGCAGTACTTC. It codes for CASSRGLAGPAYEQYF.

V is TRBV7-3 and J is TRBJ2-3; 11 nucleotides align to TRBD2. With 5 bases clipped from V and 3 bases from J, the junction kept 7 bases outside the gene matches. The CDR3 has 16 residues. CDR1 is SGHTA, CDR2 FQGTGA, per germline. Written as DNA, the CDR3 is TGTGCCAGCAGCGCAAGTAGCGGGGGGGCAACAGATACGCAGTATTTT. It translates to CASSASSGGATDTQYF.

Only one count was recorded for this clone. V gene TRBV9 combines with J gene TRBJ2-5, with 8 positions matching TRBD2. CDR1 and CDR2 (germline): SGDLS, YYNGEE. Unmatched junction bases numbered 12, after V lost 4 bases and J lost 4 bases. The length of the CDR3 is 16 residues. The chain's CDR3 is CASSPSGGGPGETQYF. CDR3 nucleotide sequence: TGTGCCAGCAGCCCCTCCGGCGGGGGGCCAGGAGAGACCCAGTACTTC. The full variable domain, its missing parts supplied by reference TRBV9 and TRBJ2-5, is DSGVTQTPKHLITATGQRVTLRCSPRSGDLSVYWYQQSLDQGLQFLIQYYNGEERAKGNILERFSAQQFPDLHSELNLSSLELGDSALYFCASSPSGGGPGETQYFGPGTRLLVL.

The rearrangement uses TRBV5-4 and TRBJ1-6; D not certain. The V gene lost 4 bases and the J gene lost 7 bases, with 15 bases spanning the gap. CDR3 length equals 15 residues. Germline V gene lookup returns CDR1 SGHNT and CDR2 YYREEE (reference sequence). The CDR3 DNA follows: TGTGCCAGCAGCACGGACTTTTTGGCGAATTCACCCCTCCACTTT. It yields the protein CASSTDFLANSPLHF.

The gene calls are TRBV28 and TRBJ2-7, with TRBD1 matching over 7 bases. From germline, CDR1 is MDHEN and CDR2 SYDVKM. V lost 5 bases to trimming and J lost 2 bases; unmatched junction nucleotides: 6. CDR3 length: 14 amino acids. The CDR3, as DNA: TGTGCCAGCAGTCCCATAGGGGGCCCCTACGAGCAGTACTTC. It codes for CASSPIGGPYEQYF.

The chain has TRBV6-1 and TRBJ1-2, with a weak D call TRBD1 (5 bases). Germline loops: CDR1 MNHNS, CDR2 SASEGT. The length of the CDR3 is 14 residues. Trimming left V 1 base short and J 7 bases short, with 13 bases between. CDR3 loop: CASSEVGGRGGYTF. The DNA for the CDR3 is TGTGCCAGCAGTGAAGTGGGAGGGAGGGGTGGCTACACCTTC.

The CDR3 bases are TGTGCCAGCCTCCAGGGGGGCTACACCTTC. It specifies CASLQGGYTF. The V and J genes are TRBV28 and TRBJ1-2; maybe TRBD1 (6 bases). The V and J ends lost 8 bases and 8 bases respectively, with 9 bases between them. The CDR3 has 10 amino acids. The germline gives CDR1 MDHEN, CDR2 SYDVKM.

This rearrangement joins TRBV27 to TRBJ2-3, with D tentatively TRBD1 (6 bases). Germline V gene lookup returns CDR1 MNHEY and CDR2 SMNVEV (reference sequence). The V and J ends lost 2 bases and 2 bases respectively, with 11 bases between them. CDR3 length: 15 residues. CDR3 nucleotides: TGTGCCAGCAGTTTACTGAACAGGGCCACAGATACGCAGTATTTT. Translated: CASSLLNRATDTQYF.

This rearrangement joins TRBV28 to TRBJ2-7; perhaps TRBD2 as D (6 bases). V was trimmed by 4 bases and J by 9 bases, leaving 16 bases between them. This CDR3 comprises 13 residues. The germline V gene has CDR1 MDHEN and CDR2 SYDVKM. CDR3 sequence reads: CASSSGTLLGQYF. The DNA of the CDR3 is TGTGCCAGCAGTTCGGGGACTCTCTTGGGGCAGTACTTC.

The CDR3 region has the DNA TGTGCCACCTCAATAGCGGGAGTAGATACGCAGTATTTT. It codes for CATSIAGVDTQYF. The chain carries TRBV12-3 or TRBV12-4 and TRBJ2-3; TRBD2 matches 9 bases. V lost 10 bases, J lost 5 bases, and 7 bases stayed unmatched. The CDR3 covers 13 residues.

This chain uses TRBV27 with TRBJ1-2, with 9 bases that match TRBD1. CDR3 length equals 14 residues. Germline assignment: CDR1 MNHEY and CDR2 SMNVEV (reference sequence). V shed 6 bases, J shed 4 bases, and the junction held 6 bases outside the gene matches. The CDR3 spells CASSRETGGYGYTF. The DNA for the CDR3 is TGTGCCAGCAGCCGCGAGACAGGGGGCTATGGCTACACCTTC.

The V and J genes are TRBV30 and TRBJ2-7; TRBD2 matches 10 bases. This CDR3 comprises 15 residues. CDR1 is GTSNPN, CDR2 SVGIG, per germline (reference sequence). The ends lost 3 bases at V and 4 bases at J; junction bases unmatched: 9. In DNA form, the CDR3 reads TGTGCCTGGAGCGCCTTCGCTAGCGGGAGTTACGAGCAGTACTTC. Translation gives CAWSAFASGSYEQYF.

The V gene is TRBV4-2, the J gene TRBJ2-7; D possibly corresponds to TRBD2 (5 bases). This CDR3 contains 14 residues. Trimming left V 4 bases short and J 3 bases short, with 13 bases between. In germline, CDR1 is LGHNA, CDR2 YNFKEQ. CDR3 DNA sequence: TGTGCCAGCAGCCCCGGAGGACTCGACTACGAGCAGTACTTC. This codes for CASSPGGLDYEQYF.

The CDR3 protein is CASSSGTGAIANSNQPQHF. As DNA, the CDR3 is TGTGCCAGCAGCTCCGGGACAGGGGCGATTGCCAATAGCAATCAGCCCCAGCATTTT. The genes are TRBV6-6 and TRBJ1-5; 10 nucleotides line up with TRBD1. After removal of 6 bases from V and 0 bases from J, the junction contained 14 bases not matched to a gene. The CDR3 loop spans 19 amino acids. Germline assignment: CDR1 MNHNY and CDR2 SVGAGI (reference sequence).

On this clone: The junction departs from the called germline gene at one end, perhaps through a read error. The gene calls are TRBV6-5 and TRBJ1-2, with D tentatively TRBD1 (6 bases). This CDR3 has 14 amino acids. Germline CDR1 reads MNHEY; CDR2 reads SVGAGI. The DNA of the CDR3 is TGTGCCAGCAGCCAACCGGAACGGGGGGGGCGACTGGCCTTC. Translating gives CASSQPERGGRLAF.

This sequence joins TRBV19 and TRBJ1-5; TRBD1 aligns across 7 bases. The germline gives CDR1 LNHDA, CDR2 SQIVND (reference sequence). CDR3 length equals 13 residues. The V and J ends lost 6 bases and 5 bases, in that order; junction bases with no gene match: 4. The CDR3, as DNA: TGTGCCAGTAGCACACAGGGGTATCAGCCCCAGCATTTT. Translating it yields CASSTQGYQPQHF.

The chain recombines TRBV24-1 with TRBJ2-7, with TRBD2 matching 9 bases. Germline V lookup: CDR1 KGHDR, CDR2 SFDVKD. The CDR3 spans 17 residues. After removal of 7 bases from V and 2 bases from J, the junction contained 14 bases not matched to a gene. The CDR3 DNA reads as TGTGCCACCAGCGGACCCTCCCCCCCTAGCGGGACCTACGAGCAGTACTTC. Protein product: CATSGPSPPSGTYEQYF.

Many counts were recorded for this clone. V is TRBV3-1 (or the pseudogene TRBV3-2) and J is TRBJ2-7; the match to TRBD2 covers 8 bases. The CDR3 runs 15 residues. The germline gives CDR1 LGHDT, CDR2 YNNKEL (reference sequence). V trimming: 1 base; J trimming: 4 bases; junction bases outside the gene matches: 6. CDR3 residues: CASSQGRGGQYEQYF. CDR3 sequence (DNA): TGTGCCAGCAGCCAAGGTCGGGGGGGCCAATACGAGCAGTACTTC.

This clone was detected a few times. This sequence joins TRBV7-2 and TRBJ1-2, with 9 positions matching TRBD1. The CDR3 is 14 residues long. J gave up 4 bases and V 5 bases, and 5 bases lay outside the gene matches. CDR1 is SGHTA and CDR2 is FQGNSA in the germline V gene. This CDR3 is CASSQGTGSYGYTF. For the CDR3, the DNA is TGTGCCAGCAGCCAGGGGACAGGGTCCTATGGCTACACCTTC.